Described below is a single T cell receptor beta chain sequence and its context. Clones were read by immunoSEQ multiplex PCR, and TCRdb kept only the in-frame ones, dropping some. The table shows about 99,000 clones, with 94% occurring only once. This sample is part of a study of OX40 agonist ivuxolimab in advanced cancers. The CDR3 sequence is 14 residues long. The germline V gene encodes CDR1 MNHNY and CDR2 SVGAGI (reference sequence). Between the trimmed V and J ends, which lost 6 bases and 3 bases, there was a span of 14 bases. The rearrangement joins TRBV6-6 to TRBJ1-1; D is unclear. The sequenced sample was CD4+ or CD8+ T cells sorted from blood, obtained in a trial of the OX40 agonist ivuxolimab. The receptor's source is an adult with an advanced solid tumor such as melanoma, head and neck, liver or kidney cancer. CDR3 DNA: TGTGCCAGCAGCCCGAGAGAACGCTACACTGAAGCTTTCTTT. As protein: CASSPRERYTEAFF.